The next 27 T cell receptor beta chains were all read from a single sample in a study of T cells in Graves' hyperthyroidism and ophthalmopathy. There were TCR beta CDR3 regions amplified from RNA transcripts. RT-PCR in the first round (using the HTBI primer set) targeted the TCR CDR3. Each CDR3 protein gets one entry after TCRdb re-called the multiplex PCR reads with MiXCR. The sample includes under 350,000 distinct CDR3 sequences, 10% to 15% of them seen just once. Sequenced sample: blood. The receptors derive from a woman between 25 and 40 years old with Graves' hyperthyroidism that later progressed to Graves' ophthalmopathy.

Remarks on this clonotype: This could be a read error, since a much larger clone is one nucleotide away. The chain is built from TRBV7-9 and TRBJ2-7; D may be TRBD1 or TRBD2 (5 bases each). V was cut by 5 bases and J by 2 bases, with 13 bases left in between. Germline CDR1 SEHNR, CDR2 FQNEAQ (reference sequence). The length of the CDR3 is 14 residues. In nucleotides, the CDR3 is TGTGCCAGCAGCCCCCCGGGACGACCCTACGAGCAGTACTTC. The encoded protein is CASSPPGRPYEQYF.

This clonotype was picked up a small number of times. CDR3 sequence: CAVRSPYEQYF. The CDR3 nucleotides read TGTGCCGTCCGTTCCCCTTACGAGCAGTACTTC. The rearrangement uses TRBV28 and TRBJ2-7, with D hard to call. CDR3 size: 11 residues. The V gene lost 11 bases and the J gene lost 4 bases, with 12 bases spanning the gap. Germline V CDR1 and CDR2: MDHEN, SYDVKM.

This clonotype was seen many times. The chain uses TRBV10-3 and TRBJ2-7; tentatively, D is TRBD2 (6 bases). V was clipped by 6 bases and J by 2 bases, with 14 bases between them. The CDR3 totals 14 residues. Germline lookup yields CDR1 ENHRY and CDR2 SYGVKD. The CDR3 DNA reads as TGTGCCATCAGGTTGGGCGGGACCACCTACGAGCAGTACTTC. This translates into CAIRLGGTTYEQYF.

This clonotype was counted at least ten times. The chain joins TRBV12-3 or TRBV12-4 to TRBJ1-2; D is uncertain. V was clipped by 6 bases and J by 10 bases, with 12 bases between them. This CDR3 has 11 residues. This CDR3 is CASSLTSVYTF. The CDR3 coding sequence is TGTGCCAGCAGCCTTACCAGTGTCTACACCTTC.

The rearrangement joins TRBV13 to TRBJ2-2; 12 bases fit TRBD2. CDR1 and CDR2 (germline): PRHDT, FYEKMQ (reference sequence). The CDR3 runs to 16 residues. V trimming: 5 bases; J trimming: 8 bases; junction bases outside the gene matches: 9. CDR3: CASSVPSGRASGELFF. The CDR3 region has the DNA TGTGCCAGCAGCGTACCTAGCGGGAGGGCCTCGGGGGAGCTGTTTTTT.

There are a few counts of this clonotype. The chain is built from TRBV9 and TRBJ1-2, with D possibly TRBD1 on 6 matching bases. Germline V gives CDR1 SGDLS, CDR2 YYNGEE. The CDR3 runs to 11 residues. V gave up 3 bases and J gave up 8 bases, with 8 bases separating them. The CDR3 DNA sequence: TGTGCCAGCAGCGGCGGGGGCGGCTACACCTTC. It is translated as CASSGGGGYTF.

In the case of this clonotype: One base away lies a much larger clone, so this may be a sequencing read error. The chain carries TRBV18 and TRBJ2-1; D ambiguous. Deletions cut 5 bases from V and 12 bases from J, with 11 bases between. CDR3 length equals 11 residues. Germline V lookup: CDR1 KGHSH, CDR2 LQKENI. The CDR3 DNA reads TGTGCCAGCTCAACCGGGCATGCGCAGTTCTTC. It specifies CASSTGHAQFF.

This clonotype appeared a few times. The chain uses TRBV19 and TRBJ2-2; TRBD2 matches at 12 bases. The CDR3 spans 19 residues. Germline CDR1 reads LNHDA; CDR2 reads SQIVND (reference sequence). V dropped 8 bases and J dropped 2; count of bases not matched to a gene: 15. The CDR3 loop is CASESLGLAGLLNTGELFF. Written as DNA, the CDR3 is TGTGCCAGTGAGTCCTTGGGACTAGCGGGCCTCTTAAACACCGGGGAGCTGTTTTTT.

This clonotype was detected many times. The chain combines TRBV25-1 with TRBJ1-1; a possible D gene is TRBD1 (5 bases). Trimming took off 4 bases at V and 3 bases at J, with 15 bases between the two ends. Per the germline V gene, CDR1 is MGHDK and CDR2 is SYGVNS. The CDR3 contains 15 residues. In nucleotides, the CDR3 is TGTGCCAGCAGTGGACTCCAGGGTACGGACACTGAAGCTTTCTTT. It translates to CASSGLQGTDTEAFF.

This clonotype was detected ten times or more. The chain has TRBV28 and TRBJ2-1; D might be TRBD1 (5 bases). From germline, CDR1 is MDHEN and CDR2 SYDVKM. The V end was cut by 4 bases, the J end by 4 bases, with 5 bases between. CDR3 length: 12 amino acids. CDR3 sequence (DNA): TGTGCCAGCAGTTACAGGTACAATGAGCAGTTCTTC. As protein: CASSYRYNEQFF.

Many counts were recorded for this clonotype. The DNA for the CDR3 is TGTGCCAGCAGCTTAGCGTTCGCTAGCGGGCAAGCAGATACGCAGTATTTT. It is translated as CASSLAFASGQADTQYF. The rearrangement links TRBV7-2 to TRBJ2-3; TRBD2 matches 8 bases. The V gene's germline CDR1 is SGHTA and CDR2 FQGNSA. Trimming at V came to 0 bases and at J to 4 bases, leaving 9 bases not matched to a gene. This CDR3 is built from 17 residues.

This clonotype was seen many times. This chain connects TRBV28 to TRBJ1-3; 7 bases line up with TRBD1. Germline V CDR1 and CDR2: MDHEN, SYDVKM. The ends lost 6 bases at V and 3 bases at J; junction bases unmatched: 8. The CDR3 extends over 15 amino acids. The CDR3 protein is CASRTGTEYGNTIYF. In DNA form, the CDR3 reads TGTGCCAGCAGAACCGGGACAGAATATGGAAACACCATATATTTT. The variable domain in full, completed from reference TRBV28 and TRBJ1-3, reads DVKVTQSSRYLVKRTGEKVFLECVQDMDHENMFWYRQDPGLGLRLIYFSYDVKMKEKGDIPEGYSVSREKKERFSLILESASTNQTSMYLCASRTGTEYGNTIYFGEGSWLTVV.

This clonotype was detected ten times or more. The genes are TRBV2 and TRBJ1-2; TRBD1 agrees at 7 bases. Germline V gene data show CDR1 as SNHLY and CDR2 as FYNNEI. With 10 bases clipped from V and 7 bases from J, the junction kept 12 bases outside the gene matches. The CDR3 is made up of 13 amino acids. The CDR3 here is CAIQGDPQSGYTF. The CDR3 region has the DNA TGTGCCATTCAGGGGGACCCGCAGAGTGGCTACACCTTC.

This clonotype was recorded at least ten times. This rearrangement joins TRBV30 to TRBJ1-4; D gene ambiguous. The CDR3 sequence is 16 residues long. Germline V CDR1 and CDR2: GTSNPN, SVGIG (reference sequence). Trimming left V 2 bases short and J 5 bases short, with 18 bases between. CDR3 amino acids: CAWSRSPGRFNEKLFF. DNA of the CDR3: TGTGCCTGGAGTCGTTCGCCCGGGCGCTTCAATGAAAAACTGTTTTTT.

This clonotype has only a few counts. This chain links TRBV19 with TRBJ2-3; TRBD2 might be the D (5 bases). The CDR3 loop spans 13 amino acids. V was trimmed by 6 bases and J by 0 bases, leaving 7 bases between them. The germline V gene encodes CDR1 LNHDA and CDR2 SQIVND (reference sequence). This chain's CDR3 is CASRAASTDTQYF. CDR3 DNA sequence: TGTGCCAGTAGAGCGGCTAGCACAGATACGCAGTATTTT.

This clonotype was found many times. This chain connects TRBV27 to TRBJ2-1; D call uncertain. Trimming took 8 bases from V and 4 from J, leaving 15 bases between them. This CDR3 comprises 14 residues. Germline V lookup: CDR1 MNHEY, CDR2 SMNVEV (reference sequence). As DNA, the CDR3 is TGTGCCAGCCGACTCCAAGTAGGGTACAATGAGCAGTTCTTC. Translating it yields CASRLQVGYNEQFF.

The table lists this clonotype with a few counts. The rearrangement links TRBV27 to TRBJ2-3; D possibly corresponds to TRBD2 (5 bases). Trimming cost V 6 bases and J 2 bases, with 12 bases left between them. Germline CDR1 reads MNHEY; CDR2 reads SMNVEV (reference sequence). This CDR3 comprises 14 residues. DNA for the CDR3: TGTGCCAGCAGATGGACTGGCCCCACAGATACGCAGTATTTT. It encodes CASRWTGPTDTQYF.

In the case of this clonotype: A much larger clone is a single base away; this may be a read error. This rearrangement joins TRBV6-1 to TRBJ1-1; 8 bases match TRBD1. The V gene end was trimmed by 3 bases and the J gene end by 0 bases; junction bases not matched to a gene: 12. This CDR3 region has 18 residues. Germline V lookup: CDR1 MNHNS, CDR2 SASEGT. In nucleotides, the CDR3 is TGTGCCAGCAGTGACCTATTTCGGACAGGGAGTGTGAACACTGAAGCTTTCTTT. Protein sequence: CASSDLFRTGSVNTEAFF.

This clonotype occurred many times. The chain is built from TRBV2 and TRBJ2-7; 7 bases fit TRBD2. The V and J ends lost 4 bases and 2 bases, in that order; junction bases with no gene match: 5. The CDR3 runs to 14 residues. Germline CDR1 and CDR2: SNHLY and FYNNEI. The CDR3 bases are TGTGCCAGCAGTGGGGCTAGCGGAGCCTACGAGCAGTACTTC. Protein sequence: CASSGASGAYEQYF.

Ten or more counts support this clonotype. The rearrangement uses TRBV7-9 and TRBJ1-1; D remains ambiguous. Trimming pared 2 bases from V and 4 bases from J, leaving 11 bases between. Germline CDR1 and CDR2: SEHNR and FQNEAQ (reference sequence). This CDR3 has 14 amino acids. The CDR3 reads CASSLIGSGTEAFF. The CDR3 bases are TGTGCCAGCAGCTTAATTGGGTCGGGCACTGAAGCTTTCTTT. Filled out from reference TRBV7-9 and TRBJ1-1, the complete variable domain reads DTGVSQNPRHKITKRGQNVTFRCDPISEHNRLYWYRQTLGQGPEFLTYFQNEAQLEKSRLLSDRFSAERPKGSFSTLEIQRTEQGDSAMYLCASSLIGSGTEAFFGQGTRLTVV.

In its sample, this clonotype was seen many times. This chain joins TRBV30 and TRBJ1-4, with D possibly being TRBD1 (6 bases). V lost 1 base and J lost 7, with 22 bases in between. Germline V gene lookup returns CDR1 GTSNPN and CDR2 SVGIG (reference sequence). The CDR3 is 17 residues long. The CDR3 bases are TGTGCCTGGAGTGGGTTTAACACAGGGTTGGGGTTTGAAAAACTGTTTTTT. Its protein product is CAWSGFNTGLGFEKLFF.

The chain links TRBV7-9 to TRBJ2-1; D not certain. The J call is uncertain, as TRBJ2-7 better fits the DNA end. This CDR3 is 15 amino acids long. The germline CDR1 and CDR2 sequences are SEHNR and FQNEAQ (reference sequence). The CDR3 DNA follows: TGTGCCAGCAGCTTGACCCCCCAGTCCTACAATGAGCAGTACTTC. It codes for CASSLTPQSYNEQYF.

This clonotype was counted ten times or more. Here the CDR3 reads CSGQVFETQYF. CDR3 DNA: TGCAGCGGACAGGTTTTTGAGACCCAGTACTTC. The chain is built from TRBV29-1 and TRBJ2-5; a possible D gene is TRBD1 (6 bases). CDR1 SQVTM and CDR2 ANQGSEA come from the germline V gene. V lost 7 bases and J lost 5, with 11 bases in between. The CDR3 contains 11 residues.

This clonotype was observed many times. This chain's CDR3 is CASSSYATGELFF. The CDR3 region has the DNA TGTGCCAGCAGTTCCTATGCCACCGGGGAGCTGTTTTTT. The rearrangement links TRBV6-1 to TRBJ2-2; no clear D gene. Trimming left V 5 bases short and J 4 bases short, with 8 bases between. In germline, CDR1 is MNHNS, CDR2 SASEGT. The CDR3 runs 13 residues.

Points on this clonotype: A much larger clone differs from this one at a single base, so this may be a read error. The CDR3 DNA is TGTGCCAGCAGCTTATTTACGGGGTCAGATACGCACTATTTT. It codes for CASSLFTGSDTHYF. The chain recombines TRBV11-2 with TRBJ2-3; D is perhaps TRBD2 (5 bases). Germline CDR1 and CDR2: SGHAT and FQNNGV. This CDR3 is 14 amino acids long.

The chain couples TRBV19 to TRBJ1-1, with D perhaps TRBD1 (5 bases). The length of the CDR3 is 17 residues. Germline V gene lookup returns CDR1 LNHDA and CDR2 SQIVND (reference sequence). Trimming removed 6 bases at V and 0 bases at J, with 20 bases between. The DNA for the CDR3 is TGTGCCAGTAGAACCCTTCTCGGACACCGCATGAACACTGAAGCTTTCTTT. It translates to CASRTLLGHRMNTEAFF.

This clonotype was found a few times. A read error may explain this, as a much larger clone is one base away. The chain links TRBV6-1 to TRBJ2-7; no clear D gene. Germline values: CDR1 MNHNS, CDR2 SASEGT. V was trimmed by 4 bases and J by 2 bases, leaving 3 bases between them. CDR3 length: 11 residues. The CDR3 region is CASSAAYEQYF. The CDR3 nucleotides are TGTGCCAGCAGTGCCGCCTACGAGCAGTACTTC.